This T cell receptor beta chain comes out of a study of blood T cell repertoires in COVID-19. In the study overall: Acute and convalescent COVID-19 specimens originated in the United States, Italy and Spain. From T cells, B-cell-depleted T cells, or PBMCs came the material, which was cDNA or gDNA.

Original processing notes: Reference gene primer amplification yielded estimated nucleated cell counts. Some clones are missing from TCRdb's copy, which holds only in-frame ones; the method was immunoSEQ multiplex PCR. From that table come the V and J calls and clone size; the DNA was used to work out D and trimming. Of some 110,000 clones listed, roughly nine tenths are singletons. CDR1 LGHNA and CDR2 YSLEER come from the germline V gene. V was shortened by 4 bases and J by 8 bases, with 12 bases between the two germline ends. The CDR3 is 13 amino acids. This receptor was taken from a human donor in a cohort sampled during active COVID-19. The sequenced sample consisted of peripheral blood. V is TRBV4-3 and J is TRBJ2-1; tentative D call: TRBD2 (5 bases). The CDR3 region is CASSPELDYEQFF. CDR3 coding DNA: TGCGCCAGCAGCCCCGAACTAGACTATGAGCAGTTCTTC.